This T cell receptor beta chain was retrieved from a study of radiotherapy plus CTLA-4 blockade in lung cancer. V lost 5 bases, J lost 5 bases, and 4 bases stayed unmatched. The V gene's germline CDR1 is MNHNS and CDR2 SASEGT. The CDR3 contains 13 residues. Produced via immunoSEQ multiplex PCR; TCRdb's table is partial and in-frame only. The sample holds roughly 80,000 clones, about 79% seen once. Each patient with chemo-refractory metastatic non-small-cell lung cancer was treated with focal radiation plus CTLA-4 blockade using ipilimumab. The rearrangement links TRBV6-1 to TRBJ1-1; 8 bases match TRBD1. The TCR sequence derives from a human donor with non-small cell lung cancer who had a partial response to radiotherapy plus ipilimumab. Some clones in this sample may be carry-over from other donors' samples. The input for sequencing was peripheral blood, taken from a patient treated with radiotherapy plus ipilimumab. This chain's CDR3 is CASSSDRVTEAFF. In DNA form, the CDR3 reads TGTGCCAGCAGTTCGGACAGGGTTACTGAAGCTTTCTTT.